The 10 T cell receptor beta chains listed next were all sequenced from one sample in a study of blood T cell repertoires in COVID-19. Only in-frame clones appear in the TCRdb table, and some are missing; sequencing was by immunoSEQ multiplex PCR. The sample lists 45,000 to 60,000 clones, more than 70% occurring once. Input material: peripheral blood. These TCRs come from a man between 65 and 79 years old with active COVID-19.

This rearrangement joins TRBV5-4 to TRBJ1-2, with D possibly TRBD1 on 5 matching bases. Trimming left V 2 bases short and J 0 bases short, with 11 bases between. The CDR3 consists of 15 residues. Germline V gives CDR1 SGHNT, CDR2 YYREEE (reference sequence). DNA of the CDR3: TGTGCCAGCAGCTTACAGCAGGGATCTAACTATGGCTACACCTTC. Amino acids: CASSLQQGSNYGYTF. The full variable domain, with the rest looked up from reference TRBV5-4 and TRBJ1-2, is ETGVTQSPTHLIKTRGQQVTLRCSSQSGHNTVSWYQQALGQGPQFIFQYYREEENGRGNFPPRFSGLQFPNYSSELNVNALELDDSALYLCASSLQQGSNYGYTFGSGTRLTVV.

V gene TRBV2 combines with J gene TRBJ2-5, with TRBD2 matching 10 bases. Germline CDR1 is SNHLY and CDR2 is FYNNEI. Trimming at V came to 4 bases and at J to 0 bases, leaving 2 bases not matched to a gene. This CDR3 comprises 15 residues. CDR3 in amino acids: CASSGAGGYQETQYF. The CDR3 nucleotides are TGTGCCAGCAGTGGAGCGGGGGGGTACCAAGAGACCCAGTACTTC.

As DNA, the CDR3 is TGCAGCGTTTATGACTCGCACTCCTACGAGCAGTACTTC. This gives the protein CSVYDSHSYEQYF. The rearrangement uses TRBV29-1 and TRBJ2-7; no reliable D call. Germline V gene lookup returns CDR1 SQVTM and CDR2 ANQGSEA. CDR3 length: 13 residues. With 5 bases removed from V and 0 bases from J, the gap between germline ends came to 11 bases.

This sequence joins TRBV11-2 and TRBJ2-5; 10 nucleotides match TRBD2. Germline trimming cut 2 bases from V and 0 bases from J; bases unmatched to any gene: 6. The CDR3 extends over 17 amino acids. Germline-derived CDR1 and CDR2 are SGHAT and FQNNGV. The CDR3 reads CASSLQLAGGNQETQYF. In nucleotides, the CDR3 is TGTGCCAGCAGCTTACAATTAGCGGGGGGAAACCAAGAGACCCAGTACTTC.

The CDR3 is CASSLIGLLTQYF. CDR3 in DNA: TGTGCCAGCAGCTTGATAGGACTCCTCACGCAGTATTTT. V and J are TRBV5-6 and TRBJ2-3; D possibly corresponds to TRBD2 (5 bases). V lost 1 base and J 9 bases, leaving 12 bases between the germline ends. The CDR3 extends over 13 amino acids. CDR1 is SGHDT, CDR2 YYEEEE, per germline.

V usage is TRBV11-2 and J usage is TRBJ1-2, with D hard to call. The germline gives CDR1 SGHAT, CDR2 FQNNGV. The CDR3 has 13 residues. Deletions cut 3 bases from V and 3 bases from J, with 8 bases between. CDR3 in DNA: TGTGCCAGCAGCTTCACAAGCGACTATGGCTACACCTTC. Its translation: CASSFTSDYGYTF. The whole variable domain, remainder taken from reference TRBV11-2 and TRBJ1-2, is EAGVAQSPRYKIIEKRQSVAFWCNPISGHATLYWYQQILGQGPKLLIQFQNNGVVDDSQLPKDRFSAERLKGVDSTLKIQPAKLEDSAVYLCASSFTSDYGYTFGSGTRLTVV.

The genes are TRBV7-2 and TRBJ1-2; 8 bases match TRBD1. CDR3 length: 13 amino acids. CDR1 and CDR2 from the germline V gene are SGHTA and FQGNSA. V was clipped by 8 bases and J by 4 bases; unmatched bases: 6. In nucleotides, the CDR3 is TGTGCCAGCCGCCGGGACAGGACCTATGGCTACACCTTC. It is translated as CASRRDRTYGYTF.

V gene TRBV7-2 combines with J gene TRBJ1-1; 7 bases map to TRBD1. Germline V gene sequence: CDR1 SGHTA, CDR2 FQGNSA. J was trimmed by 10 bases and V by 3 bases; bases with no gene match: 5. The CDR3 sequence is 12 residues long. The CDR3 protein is CASSFDRVRAFF. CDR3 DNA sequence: TGTGCCAGCAGCTTTGACAGGGTACGAGCTTTCTTT.

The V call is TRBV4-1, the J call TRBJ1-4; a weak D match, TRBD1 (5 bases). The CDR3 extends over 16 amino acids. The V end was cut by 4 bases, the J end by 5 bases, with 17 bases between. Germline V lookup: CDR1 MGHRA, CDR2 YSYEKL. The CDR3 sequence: CASSPHRGDLNEKLFF. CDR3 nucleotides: TGCGCCAGCAGCCCCCACCGGGGGGACTTGAATGAAAAACTGTTTTTT.

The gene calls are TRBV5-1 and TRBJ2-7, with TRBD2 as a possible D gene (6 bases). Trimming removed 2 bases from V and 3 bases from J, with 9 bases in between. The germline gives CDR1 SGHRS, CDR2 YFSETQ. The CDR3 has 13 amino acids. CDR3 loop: CASSFQDYYEQYF. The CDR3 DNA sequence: TGCGCCAGCAGCTTCCAGGACTACTACGAGCAGTACTTC.